This paragraph reports one T cell receptor beta chain. Which antigen it targets is not known. No base quality information exists; no much larger clone differs at one position. This specimen's time point label, interpreted: newly diagnosed GD, antithyroid drugs for less than 3 months. For both TCR sequencing and RNA sequencing, RNA was extracted from PBMCs using TRIzol. The diagnosis of Graves' disease followed American Thyroid Association guidelines. Recruitment of patients was carried out at an endocrinology department in Xi'an, China. From each patient, about 9 milliliters of peripheral blood was collected into an EDTA anticoagulant tube. Ficoll Paque Plus density gradient separation was used to isolate PBMCs, and no additional T cell sorting was done. An Agilent 2100 Bioanalyzer and agarose gel were used to assess RNA quality, and a NanoDrop 2000 was used to measure RNA concentration. Preparation of the library involved multiplex PCR. The reads were generated on an Illumina HiSeq 4000. TCR beta libraries were built with iRepertoire HTBI primers and Arm-PCR amplification of CDR3 regions. Before sequencing, the PCR products went through gel purification. On the study's bioinformatics: Across samples, 55 to 80 TRBV and 15 or so TRBJ segments were identified and used for gene usage analysis of CDR3 amino acid clonotypes. COPE and FqMerger were used to merge the filtered high-quality paired reads into contigs. BLAST was used to align contigs to the IMGT TRBV, TRBD and TRBJ reference genes, and CDR3 was defined following IMGT. Clonotypes above 0.1% frequency were classified as highly expanded clones. Repertoire diversity was measured by Shannon entropy, and V-J evenness by the Gini coefficient. Public clonotypes were defined as clonotypes shared by more than one individual. The raw public reads went through TCRdb reprocessing: fastp at Q25, MiXCR clone calling, in-frame beta chains kept. Identical CDR3 protein sequences are pooled into one entry, listed with their most common genes and DNA. The V and J calls come from TCRdb's annotation, not from the publication. The sample includes about 350,000 distinct CDR3 sequences, with roughly 17% observed a single time. Of the sample, just under 30% falls within the top ten clones.

CDR3 length: 16 amino acids, cysteine to phenylalanine. The entry retains the CDR3 DNA only, 48 bases that are in frame from base 1. Between the V and J ends, shortened by 2 bases and 3 bases respectively, the junction contains 13 bases. CDR1 and CDR2 are drawn from the germline V gene (reference sequence): MNHEY, SMNVEV. This specimen comes from a study of regulatory T cells in long-lasting Graves disease (dated by TCRdb to the early 2020s). For the study in its entirety: In the newly diagnosed Graves' disease group, patients had been taking antithyroid drugs for less than 3 months. Patients with persistent Graves' disease were compared with patients with newly diagnosed Graves' disease using TCR sequencing and RNA sequencing of peripheral blood. The study was conducted in China and was registered as a clinical trial. A total of roughly 35 samples were covered by TCR sequencing, comprising approximately 13 persistent and around 20 newly diagnosed Graves' disease patients.

Results and caveats for the whole study, not just this receptor: Preferential use of TRBV28, TRBJ1-2 and TRBJ2-5 was observed in persistent disease, whereas TRBV20-1 and TRBJ2-1 were favored in newly diagnosed disease. Only peripheral blood was studied, because thyroid tissue, the primary lesion, was inaccessible. Compared with newly diagnosed patients, persistent Graves' disease patients had lower TCR Shannon entropy and fewer highly expanded clones, which suggests clonal expansion. More public clonotypes were shared among persistent patients (fewer than 3,000) than among newly diagnosed patients (approximately 1,000). The authors acknowledged the small sample size as a limitation that may reduce accuracy. Sequencing and analysis were restricted to the TCR beta chain.

This same sample was also taken into another study, of T cells in Graves' hyperthyroidism and ophthalmopathy. Reported in the second study: A patient counted as having stable Graves' hyperthyroidism if no progression to ophthalmopathy occurred over 18 months of follow-up. Hyperthyroidism patients were newly diagnosed, had a disease duration of under 2 months, and were aged 18 to 65 years. The study excluded patients with uncontrolled infections, other autoimmune diseases, pregnancy or lactation. Clinical symptoms, serum thyroxine and TRAb, thyroid ultrasound, and orbital computed tomography formed the basis for the diagnoses. The TCR CDR3 was subjected to a first round of RT-PCR using the HTBI primer set and the Qiagen OneStep RT-PCR kit. Blood samples also contained most of the expanded thyroid clonotypes (frequency above 0.001), which suggests that blood repertoires may reflect thyroid immune responses. Ophthalmopathy was separated from stable hyperthyroidism by a 13 V-J signature model, with approximately 85% sensitivity and about 84% specificity obtained in cross-validation and 80%/75% obtained in testing. In validation, the model predicted progression to ophthalmopathy with 55% to 71% sensitivity and less than 75% specificity, a median of about six months before onset. To identify distinguishing TCR V-J signatures, a discovery cohort of some 99 patients was used, comprising 43 with Graves' ophthalmopathy and approximately 58 with stable Graves' hyperthyroidism. Prospective prediction of ophthalmopathy was tested in an independent validation cohort of 18 to 20 hyperthyroidism patients and 15 to 17 patients who later progressed to ophthalmopathy. For training and testing, the roughly 97 patients in the discovery cohort were randomly divided in a 7:3 ratio. In addition, the study compared T-cell repertoires in thyroid tissue and in blood from about six Graves' hyperthyroidism patients. Once sampling was done, hyperthyroidism patients were given methimazole at a starting dose of 30 mg daily, whereas ophthalmopathy patients were given high-dose intravenous methylprednisolone. Libraries were constructed in a second round of multiplex PCR, after which size selection and purification were performed. Paired-end sequencing of the libraries was performed with 100 bp reads on an Illumina HiSeq2000. Raw data were processed with SOAPnuke, discarding reads with adapters, uncalled bases, mean Phred below 15, or no exact constant-primer or identifier match. High-quality paired reads were merged using COPE v1.2.5, and each unique nucleotide sequence was defined as a clonotype. MiTCR v1.1 was used to align the clonotypes against IMGT TRBV, TRBD and TRBJ reference segments. The analysis included only V-J combinations with a frequency above 0.0001, which together covered more than 98% of the repertoires. A TCS score was defined as the ratio of F50 (clonal expansion) to E x V (chaos), with BLOSUM62-based TCRdist applied between CDR3 peptides within each V-J. Welch's t-statistics and random forest reduced roughly 500 V-J features to roughly 13, which were used in a naive Bayes classifier (R e1071). No statistical method was used to fix the sample size in advance, and group allocation was not hidden from the investigators. TCR Vbeta CDR3 sequencing of 130 to 150 peripheral blood samples (over 40 ophthalmopathy, some 75 hyperthyroidism and some 17 progressor patients) is reported in the paper.

The chain joins TRBV27 to TRBJ2-2, with the D gene call left open. This TCR derives from a man aged 35-49 years with Graves disease. Donor details come from another sample of the same person, matched by shared clones. The specimen was peripheral blood mononuclear cells (PBMCs), collected at new diagnosis, from a patient treated with antithyroid drugs. In nucleotides, the sequence is TGTGCCAGCAGTTTAAAATCCCCTTCTTACACCGGGGAGCTGTTTTTT. Its coded protein is CASSLKSPSYTGELFF.